Sequencing of this T cell receptor (beta chain) was carried out in a study of beta chain features in type 1 diabetes. Averaging approximately 110 mL, one heparinised blood draw came from each individual donor. The authors sorted CD4+ naive, central memory, regulatory and stem cell-like memory cells via CD45RO/CCR7/CD25/CD127/CD95/CD27. Notes on this clone: No antigen is known for it.

What was sequenced were expressed TCRB transcripts, since all of the isolated RNA had been reverse transcribed. Profiled with immunoSEQ multiplex PCR; TCRdb holds only in-frame clones, not every one. The table lists roughly 230,000 clones, roughly 9.6% of them singletons, with just under 0.035% in the top ten. Trimming removed 0 bases at V and 2 bases at J, with 12 bases between. The germline V gene encodes CDR1 SGHDT and CDR2 YYEEEE. CDR3 length: 16 amino acids. Findings and limits, study-wide: Naive, central memory and Treg TCRB repertoires appeared more alike in patients than in healthy donors.

The sample consisted of naive CD4+ T cells from blood. The gene calls are TRBV5-6 and TRBJ1-5; tentative D call: TRBD1 (6 bases). The TCR was taken from a young woman in good health. The DNA of the CDR3 is TGTGCCAGCAGCTTGGCTCAGGGGCTAGGCAATCAGCCCCAGCATTTT. Amino acid sequence: CASSLAQGLGNQPQHF.